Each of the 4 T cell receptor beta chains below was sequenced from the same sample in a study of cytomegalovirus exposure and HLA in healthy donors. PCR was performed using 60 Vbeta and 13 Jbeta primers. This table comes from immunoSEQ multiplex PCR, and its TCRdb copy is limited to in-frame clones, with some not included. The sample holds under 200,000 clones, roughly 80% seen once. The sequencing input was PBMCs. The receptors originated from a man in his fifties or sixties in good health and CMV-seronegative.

The CDR3 sequence: CAISEPPGLEESTGELFF. CDR3 in DNA: TGTGCCATCAGTGAGCCTCCTGGACTAGAAGAAAGTACCGGGGAGCTGTTTTTT. The rearrangement uses TRBV10-3 and TRBJ2-2; 7 bases map to TRBD2. CDR3 size: 18 residues. The V and J ends lost 2 bases and 5 bases, in that order; junction bases with no gene match: 14. The germline gives CDR1 ENHRY, CDR2 SYGVKD.

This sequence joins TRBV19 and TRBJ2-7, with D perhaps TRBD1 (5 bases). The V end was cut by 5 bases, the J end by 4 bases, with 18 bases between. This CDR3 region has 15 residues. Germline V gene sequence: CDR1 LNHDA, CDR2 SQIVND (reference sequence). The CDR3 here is CASSFSPGADYEQYF. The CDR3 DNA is TGTGCCAGTAGTTTCTCCCCTGGGGCGGATTACGAGCAGTACTTC.

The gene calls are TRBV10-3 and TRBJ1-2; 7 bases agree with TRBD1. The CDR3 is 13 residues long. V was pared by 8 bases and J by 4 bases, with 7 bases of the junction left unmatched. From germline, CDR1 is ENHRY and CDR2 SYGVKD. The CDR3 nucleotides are TGTGCCATCGGAATGGGACAGATCTATGGCTACACCTTC. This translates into CAIGMGQIYGYTF.

CDR3 sequence (DNA): TGTGCCAGCAGCGTTGGGCGGGGTCCCGAGACCCAGTACTTC. This sequence encodes CASSVGRGPETQYF. The rearrangement links TRBV9 to TRBJ2-5; D might be TRBD2 (6 bases). V was shortened by 2 bases and J by 5 bases, with 13 bases between the two germline ends. The CDR3 contains 14 residues. Germline assignment: CDR1 SGDLS and CDR2 YYNGEE.